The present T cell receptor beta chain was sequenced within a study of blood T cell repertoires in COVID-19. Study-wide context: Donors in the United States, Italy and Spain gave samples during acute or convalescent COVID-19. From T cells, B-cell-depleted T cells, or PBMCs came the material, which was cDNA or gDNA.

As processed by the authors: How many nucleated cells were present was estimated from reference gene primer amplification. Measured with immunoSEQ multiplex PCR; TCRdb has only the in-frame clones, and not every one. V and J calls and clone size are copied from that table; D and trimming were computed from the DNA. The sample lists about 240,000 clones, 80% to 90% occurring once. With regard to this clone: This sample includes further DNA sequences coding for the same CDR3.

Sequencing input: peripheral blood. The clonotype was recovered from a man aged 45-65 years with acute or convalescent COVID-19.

The DNA of the CDR3 is TGTGCCAGCAGCGTAGGCCAGAATCAGCCCCAGCATTTT. Translation: CASSVGQNQPQHF. The rearrangement joins TRBV9 to TRBJ1-5; unclear D gene. The germline gives CDR1 SGDLS, CDR2 YYNGEE. V was pared by 0 bases and J by 4 bases, with 5 bases between. This CDR3 region has 13 residues. The complete variable domain, with remaining parts taken from reference TRBV9 and TRBJ1-5, reads DSGVTQTPKHLITATGQRVTLRCSPRSGDLSVYWYQQSLDQGLQFLIQYYNGEERAKGNILERFSAQQFPDLHSELNLSSLELGDSALYFCASSVGQNQPQHFGDGTRLSIL.